This entry is about one TCR beta chain. This receptor's antigen is unknown. No much larger clone is present one base from it, and per-base qualities are unavailable. This record belongs to a study of chemoradiotherapy in HPV16-positive cancers (dated by TCRdb to between 2022 and 2023). Broadly, across the study: Candidate HPV-specific T-cell clones and common TCR motifs were defined by functional T-cell assays performed on cells from two HPV16-positive patients. Whether T-cell immunity against the HPV oncoproteins E6 and E7 changes during chemoradiotherapy and whether survival is affected by this immunity were examined in the study. Next, the candidate HPV-specific TCRs and motifs were followed in TCR repertoires from under 95 patients with HPV-related cancers.

The research as a whole found: In HPV16-positive patients, expansion of HPV-responsive T cells during chemoradiotherapy was found to be associated with improved recurrence-free survival. The functional definition of HPV-specific T cells came from only a couple of HPV16-positive patients, and the survival association was reported for HPV16-positive patients. Expansion of candidate HPV-specific clones and E7-related TCR motifs was observed in the tumor microenvironment during treatment, whereas no such expansion was observed for non-HPV-specific T cells.

The method was the immunoSEQ multiplex PCR assay. Imported from immuneACCESS, the table was reduced by TCRdb to in-frame sequences with V and J called. These copies leave out some clones; in studies compared against another copy, an unresolved V gene accounts for under half, and the cause of the remainder is not known. This sample comprises 2,000 or so clones, under 90% of them detected only once. Clones ranked in the top ten supply roughly 9.1% of the sample. Including the terminal cysteine and phenylalanine, the CDR3 comprises 14 residues. The retained sequence is limited to the CDR3, 42 bases, with the frame set at the first base. In the germline V gene, CDR1 corresponds to ENHRY and CDR2 to SYGVKD. Trimmed from V: 2 bases; trimmed from J: 3 bases; junction bases lacking a gene match: 4. Repertoires were sampled repeatedly over the course of chemoradiotherapy so that clonal expansion in the tumor microenvironment could be followed.

The input for sequencing was tumor tissue, taken from a patient who underwent chemoradiotherapy. This receptor was identified in a human donor with HPV-associated anogenital cancer. The rearranged segments are TRBV10-3 and TRBJ2-7, and 7 junction bases match TRBD1. At the DNA level, the sequence is TGTGCCATCAGTGAGGACAGGGAGTACTACGAGCAGTACTTC. This translates into CAISEDREYYEQYF.